Each of the 5 T cell receptor beta chains below was sequenced from the same sample in a study of vaccination effects on CD4 cells after COVID-19. The antigens these receptors bind are not known. Profiled with immunoSEQ multiplex PCR; TCRdb holds only in-frame clones, not every one. This table has some 70,000 clones, roughly 80% appearing once. Following 10 days of culture, CD4+ T cells were isolated. Of the BNT162b2 and mRNA-1273 vaccines, participants received two doses of one or the other. This material consisted of CD4+ T cells from PBMCs cultured without peptide, taken after COVID-19 vaccination. The receptor set was obtained from a human donor who received a COVID-19 vaccine.

This clone occurred a few times. This rearrangement joins TRBV25-1 to TRBJ1-2; no firm D call. CDR1 and CDR2 (germline): MGHDK, SYGVNS. This CDR3 region has 11 residues. V shed 7 bases and J shed 5 bases, with 8 bases lying between them. This CDR3 reads CASKRYYGYTF. CDR3 DNA: TGTGCCAGCAAGAGGTATTATGGCTACACCTTC.

The gene calls are TRBV6-5 and TRBJ1-2, with a possible D match to TRBD1 (5 bases). The V gene lost 7 bases and the J gene lost 3 bases, with 15 bases spanning the gap. The CDR3 is made up of 14 amino acids. Germline V CDR1 and CDR2: MNHEY, SVGAGI. CDR3 coding DNA: TGTGCCAGCACTTTTCGACAGTCCTACTATGGCTACACCTTC. Its translation: CASTFRQSYYGYTF.

The chain links TRBV6-2 or TRBV6-3 to TRBJ2-7; 9 bases fit TRBD1. The CDR3 consists of 15 residues. Germline V gives CDR1 MNHEY, CDR2 SVGEGT. Trimming removed 2 bases from V and 6 bases from J; junction bases left unmatched: 8. The DNA of the CDR3 is TGTGCCAGCAGTTACGGCGGGACAGGGTTTCGCGAGCAGTACGTC. It encodes CASSYGGTGFREQYV.

Only one count was recorded for this clone. The J gene is TRBJ1-2, the V gene TRBV30, with no clear D. Germline V gene data show CDR1 as GTSNPN and CDR2 as SVGIG (reference sequence). This CDR3 contains 12 residues. V lost 0 bases to trimming and J lost 4 bases, with 6 bases between them. The CDR3 nucleotides read TGTGCCTGGAGTGTACAAGCCTATGGCTACACCTTC. Translating it yields CAWSVQAYGYTF.

The chain employs TRBV28 and TRBJ1-3; D perhaps matches TRBD1 (6 bases). V lost 7 bases and J lost 6, with 16 bases in between. The germline CDR1 and CDR2 sequences are MDHEN and SYDVKM. The CDR3 sequence is 14 residues long. The CDR3 DNA reads as TGTGCCAGCAACACTGGACAGTCTTTAAACACCATATATTTT. Translating gives CASNTGQSLNTIYF.